The rows below give T cell receptor beta chains drawn from one sample of a study of cytomegalovirus exposure and HLA in healthy donors. The method was immunoSEQ multiplex PCR; TCRdb's version includes in-frame clones alone and lacks a portion of them. Of 150,000 to 200,000 clones in the sample, around 79% were seen once. The sequenced material came from PBMCs. The receptor source for this set is a man over 45 in good health and CMV-seropositive. CDR3s include the opening cysteine and the closing phenylalanine or tryptophan. The D gene is left open where the match is weak. Size values are once, few and many counts, or a class for expanded clones, and some rows have none.

D gene: .
clone size: .
J gene: TRBJ2-2
V gene: TRBV21-1
CDR3 protein: CASSTPRGPENTGELFF
CDR3 DNA: TGTGCCAGCAGCACTCCCAGGGGTCCCGAAAACACCGGGGAGCTGTTTTTT

D gene: TRBD2
clone size: .
J gene: TRBJ2-3
V gene: TRBV7-2
CDR3 protein: CASSATGLGTDTQYF
CDR3 DNA: TGTGCCAGCAGCGCAACGGGACTAGGAACAGATACGCAGTATTTT

D gene: .
clone size: .
J gene: TRBJ1-6
V gene: TRBV19
CDR3 protein: CASSIEPSSYNSPLHF
CDR3 DNA: TGTGCCAGTAGTATAGAGCCGAGCTCCTATAATTCACCCCTCCACTTT

D gene: TRBD2
clone size: .
J gene: TRBJ2-1
V gene: TRBV9
CDR3 protein: CASSEGTSGGEQFF
CDR3 DNA: TGTGCCAGCAGCGAGGGGACTAGCGGGGGAGAGCAGTTCTTC

D gene: .
clone size: .
J gene: TRBJ2-3
V gene: TRBV19
CDR3 protein: CASSGTYTQYF
CDR3 DNA: TGTGCCAGTAGTGGCACGTATACGCAGTATTTT

D gene: TRBD2
clone size: few
J gene: TRBJ2-3
V gene: TRBV19
CDR3 protein: CASSPLAGAGNRDTQYF
CDR3 DNA: TGTGCCAGTAGCCCCTTAGCGGGGGCCGGGAATCGAGATACGCAGTATTTT

D gene: TRBD2
clone size: .
J gene: TRBJ2-1
V gene: TRBV5-1
CDR3 protein: CASSLTASGGYNEQFF
CDR3 DNA: TGCGCCAGCAGCTTGACTGCCAGCGGGGGGTACAATGAGCAGTTCTTC

D gene: .
clone size: .
J gene: TRBJ1-5
V gene: TRBV4-1
CDR3 protein: CASSQARGQPQHF
CDR3 DNA: TGCGCCAGCAGCCAAGCCAGGGGCCAGCCCCAGCATTTT

D gene: .
clone size: once
J gene: TRBJ1-6
V gene: TRBV2
CDR3 protein: CASSAGGPSYNSPLHF
CDR3 DNA: TGTGCCAGCAGTGCCGGGGGACCCTCCTATAATTCACCCCTCCACTTT

D gene: TRBD1
clone size: once
J gene: TRBJ1-2
V gene: TRBV5-4
CDR3 protein: CASSIRDRSSPRFGYTF
CDR3 DNA: TGTGCCAGCAGCATCCGGGACAGGTCCTCACCGAGGTTTGGCTACACCTTC

D gene: .
clone size: .
J gene: TRBJ2-2
V gene: TRBV4-2
CDR3 protein: CASSQPLEGGTAGELFF
CDR3 DNA: TGTGCCAGCAGCCAGCCGTTAGAGGGAGGAACGGCCGGGGAGCTGTTTTTT

D gene: .
clone size: .
J gene: TRBJ1-4
V gene: TRBV27
CDR3 protein: CASSLTGAATNEKLFF
CDR3 DNA: TGTGCCAGCAGCTTGACAGGAGCCGCAACTAATGAAAAACTGTTTTTT

D gene: .
clone size: .
J gene: TRBJ1-2
V gene: TRBV7-8
CDR3 protein: CASSPTATITNYGYTF
CDR3 DNA: TGTGCCAGCAGCCCTACGGCGACAATCACGAACTATGGCTACACCTTC

D gene: TRBD1
clone size: once
J gene: TRBJ2-7
V gene: TRBV4-1
CDR3 protein: CASSQIRDRGYGQYF
CDR3 DNA: TGCGCCAGCAGCCAAATCCGGGACAGGGGTTACGGGCAGTACTTC

D gene: TRBD2
clone size: .
J gene: TRBJ2-5
V gene: TRBV7-2
CDR3 protein: CASRKTSGGGETQYF
CDR3 DNA: TGTGCCAGCAGAAAGACTAGCGGAGGGGGAGAGACCCAGTACTTC

D gene: TRBD2
clone size: few
J gene: TRBJ2-1
V gene: TRBV7-6
CDR3 protein: CASSLGGEQFF
CDR3 DNA: TGTGCCAGCAGCTTGGGGGGGGAGCAGTTCTTC

D gene: TRBD1
clone size: .
J gene: TRBJ1-4
V gene: TRBV19
CDR3 protein: CASTSVDRGEKLFF
CDR3 DNA: TGTGCCAGTACCTCGGTGGACAGGGGTGAAAAACTGTTTTTT

D gene: TRBD1
clone size: .
J gene: TRBJ2-7
V gene: TRBV7-8
CDR3 protein: CASSLGDRAEEQYF
CDR3 DNA: TGTGCCAGCAGCTTAGGGGACAGGGCTGAAGAGCAGTACTTC

D gene: TRBD1
clone size: .
J gene: TRBJ1-2
V gene: TRBV28
CDR3 protein: CASTPYGTGDYGYTF
CDR3 DNA: TGTGCCAGCACCCCCTACGGGACAGGGGACTATGGCTACACCTTC

D gene: .
clone size: .
J gene: TRBJ1-2
V gene: TRBV6-1
CDR3 protein: CASSADGQPLGGYTF
CDR3 DNA: TGTGCCAGCAGTGCGGACGGACAGCCGCTGGGAGGCTACACCTTC

D gene: TRBD1
clone size: .
J gene: TRBJ1-6
V gene: TRBV6-5
CDR3 protein: CASSRTGFSNSPLHF
CDR3 DNA: TGTGCCAGCAGTAGGACAGGGTTTTCCAATTCACCCCTCCACTTT

D gene: TRBD1
clone size: .
J gene: TRBJ1-1
V gene: TRBV18
CDR3 protein: CASSPGQGHTEAFF
CDR3 DNA: TGTGCCAGCTCACCGGGACAGGGCCACACTGAAGCTTTCTTT

D gene: .
clone size: .
J gene: TRBJ2-3
V gene: TRBV4-2
CDR3 protein: CASSQEGPGTDTQYF
CDR3 DNA: TGTGCCAGCAGCCAAGAGGGCCCGGGCACAGATACGCAGTATTTT

D gene: TRBD1
clone size: few
J gene: TRBJ1-2
V gene: TRBV7-2
CDR3 protein: CASSLGGTGNYGYTF
CDR3 DNA: TGTGCCAGCAGCTTAGGAGGGACAGGCAACTATGGCTACACCTTC

D gene: .
clone size: .
J gene: TRBJ2-7
V gene: TRBV14
CDR3 protein: CASSQTPGQGFFYEQYF
CDR3 DNA: TGTGCCAGCAGCCAGACTCCGGGACAAGGATTTTTCTACGAGCAGTACTTC

D gene: .
clone size: .
J gene: TRBJ2-3
V gene: TRBV27
CDR3 protein: CASSLRWRVSTDTQYF
CDR3 DNA: TGTGCCAGCAGTTTGCGTTGGAGGGTCAGCACAGATACGCAGTATTTT

D gene: TRBD1
clone size: .
J gene: TRBJ1-5
V gene: TRBV2
CDR3 protein: CASRDGQGAEPQHF
CDR3 DNA: TGTGCCAGCAGAGATGGACAGGGTGCGGAGCCCCAGCATTTT